This T cell receptor beta chain was recorded in a study of response to subunit inactivated influenza vaccine. CDR3 size: 13 residues. Germline V CDR1 and CDR2: DFQATT, SNEGSKA (reference sequence). In TCRdb, the RT-PCR reads were re-called with MiXCR into one record per CDR3 protein. The data show about 310,000 distinct CDR3 sequences, 21% seen once. The genes are TRBV20-1 and TRBJ2-7, with D perhaps matching TRBD1 (6 bases). This specimen was PBMCs from blood, taken around 22 months after vaccination. The TCR originated in a man aged 45 to 75 who received an inactivated influenza vaccine. CDR3 region: CSADRRSSYEQYF. The CDR3 DNA is TGCAGCGCCGACAGGAGAAGCTCCTACGAGCAGTACTTC.